The rows below give T cell receptor beta chains drawn from one sample of a study of response to subunit inactivated influenza vaccine. TCRdb re-called the RT-PCR reads with MiXCR, one entry per CDR3 protein. This table holds about 570,000 distinct CDR3 sequences, around 11% found once. These data were likewise used in another study, on T cells expressing NK-cell markers.

This specimen was PBMCs from blood, taken on the day of vaccination. These receptors were obtained from a man in his fifties or sixties who received an inactivated influenza vaccine. Each CDR3 is given with its conserved first and last residue. A D gene is named only where the DNA matches it firmly. The listing skips clone size in some rows; elsewhere it reads once, few, many or a size class.

>many|TRBJ2-5|TRBV11-3|TRBD2
CASSLGPVRGGPQETQYF
TGTGCCAGCAGCTTAGGACCGGTGCGGGGGGGCCCACAAGAGACCCAGTACTTC
>few|TRBJ1-4|TRBV6-5|.
CASSYSRGEKLFF
TGTGCCAGCAGTTACTCAAGGGGCGAAAAACTGTTTTTT
>.|TRBJ2-1|TRBV18|.
CASSPPGQGLRNEQFF
TGTGCCAGCTCACCACCGGGGCAGGGACTCCGCAATGAGCAGTTCTTC
>once|TRBJ2-5|TRBV6-1|.
CASRRQAQETQYF
TGTGCCAGCAGAAGACAGGCCCAAGAGACCCAGTACTTC
>.|TRBJ2-1|TRBV7-2|.
CASSLVAAGPAYNEQFF
TGTGCCAGCAGCTTAGTAGCAGCGGGTCCTGCCTACAATGAGCAGTTCTTC
>many|TRBJ1-1|TRBV12-3/TRBV12-4|TRBD1
CASRGGGERAFF
TGTGCCAGCAGGGGAGGGGGCGAAAGAGCTTTCTTT
>.|TRBJ1-2|TRBV7-2|TRBD1
CASSWSGDRVGYTF
TGTGCCAGCAGCTGGAGTGGGGACAGGGTCGGCTACACCTTC
>few|TRBJ2-7|TRBV7-6|.
CASSLRVGGAYEQYF
TGTGCCAGCAGCTTAAGGGTAGGGGGAGCCTACGAGCAGTACTTC
>.|TRBJ2-3|TRBV6-2/TRBV6-3|.
CASSYVKYKATQYF
TGTGCCAGCAGTTACGTGAAATACAAGGCTACGCAGTATTTT
>.|TRBJ2-6|TRBV5-1|TRBD2
CASSLELAGHSGANVLTF
TGCGCCAGCAGCTTGGAGCTAGCGGGACACTCTGGGGCCAACGTCCTGACTTTC
>.|TRBJ2-1|TRBV10-3|TRBD2
CATNGGREGSYNEQFF
TGTGCCACGAACGGAGGCAGGGAGGGTTCCTACAATGAGCAGTTCTTC
>many|TRBJ1-6|TRBV28|.
CASRGARASPLHF
TGTGCCAGCAGGGGGGCGCGGGCTTCACCCCTCCACTTT
>.|TRBJ2-2|TRBV9|TRBD2
CASGREANTGELFF
TGTGCCAGCGGGCGGGAGGCTAACACCGGGGAGCTGTTTTTT
>.|TRBJ2-1|TRBV7-9|.
CASSLTQIEQFF
TGTGCCAGCAGCTTAACCCAAATTGAGCAGTTCTTC